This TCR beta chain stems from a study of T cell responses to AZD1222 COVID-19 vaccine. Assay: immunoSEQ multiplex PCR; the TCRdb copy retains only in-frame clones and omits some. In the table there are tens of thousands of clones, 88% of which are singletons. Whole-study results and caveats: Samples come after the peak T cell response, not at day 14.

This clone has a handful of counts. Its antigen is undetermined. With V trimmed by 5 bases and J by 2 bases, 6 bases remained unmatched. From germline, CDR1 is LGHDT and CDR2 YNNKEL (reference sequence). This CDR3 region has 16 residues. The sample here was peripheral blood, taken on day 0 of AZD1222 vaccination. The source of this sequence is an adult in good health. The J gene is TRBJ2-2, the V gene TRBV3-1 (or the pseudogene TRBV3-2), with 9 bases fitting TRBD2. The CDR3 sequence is CASSSPSGINTGELFF. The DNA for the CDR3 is TGTGCCAGCAGCTCCCCTAGCGGGATCAACACCGGGGAGCTGTTTTTT.